The 18 T cell receptor beta chains below all came from one sample that was sequenced in a study of tumor-infiltrating lymphocytes in primary liver carcinoma. Unsorted bulk tissue (about 18-32 mg) underwent RNA and DNA co-extraction. Starting material of 500 to 600 ng total RNA yielded TCR beta cDNA via a constant-region primer. A slightly modified ARM-PCR protocol with three nested multiplex PCR rounds produced these TCR beta libraries. Researchers ran the first two PCR rounds for approximately 10 cycles each with TRBV1-TRBV30 forward primers and a C-beta reverse primer. TCRdb processed the multiplex PCR reads anew with MiXCR; each CDR3 protein has one entry. The sample lists 150,000 to 200,000 distinct CDR3 sequences; around four fifths were seen once. The sequenced material came from tumor tissue from primary liver carcinoma. The receptors derive from a man aged 35-49 years with primary liver carcinoma and hepatitis B virus infection.

This chain uses TRBV5-1 with TRBJ2-2; a weak D match, TRBD1 (5 bases). The CDR3 is made up of 14 amino acids. Germline-derived CDR1 and CDR2 are SGHRS and YFSETQ. The CDR3 is CVSSPPGIAGELFF. The CDR3 DNA sequence: TGCGTCAGTAGCCCACCAGGGATCGCCGGGGAGCTGTTTTTT. The whole variable domain, filled in from reference TRBV5-1 and TRBJ2-2, reads KAGVTQTPRYLIKTRGQQVTLSCSPISGHRSVSWYQQTPGQGLQFLFEYFSETQRNKGNFPGRFSGRQFSNSRSEMNVSTLELGDSALYLCVSSPPGIAGELFFGEGSRLTVL.

A word on this clonotype: This may be a read error, as it is one base from a much larger clone. The chain has TRBV5-5 and TRBJ2-7; TRBD1 aligns across 12 bases. There are 15 residues in the CDR3. Germline V gene lookup returns CDR1 SGHKS and CDR2 YYEKEE (reference sequence). Here the CDR3 reads CASGLSGTGGNEQYF. The DNA for the CDR3 is TGTGCCAGCGGCTTGTCCGGGACAGGGGGCAACGAGCAGTACTTC.

A word on this clonotype: At one end the junction does not follow the germline gene, possibly because of a read error. This CDR3 reads CASRTSPDSGVNVLTF. The CDR3 DNA reads TGTGCCAGCAGAACCAGCCCCGACTCTGGGGTCAACGTCCTAACTTTC. The chain joins TRBV6-1 to TRBJ2-6, with no clear D. Germline V gene sequence: CDR1 MNHNS, CDR2 SASEGT. The CDR3 is made up of 16 amino acids.

Comment on this clonotype: A much bigger clone sits one base away, suggesting this may be a read error. The V and J genes are TRBV9 and TRBJ2-5, with 9 bases that match TRBD1. The CDR3 has 14 amino acids. CDR1 and CDR2 (germline): SGDLS, YYNGEE. The chain's CDR3 is CASSIQGASETQCF. CDR3 nucleotides: TGTGCCAGCAGCATACAGGGGGCCAGTGAGACCCAGTGCTTC.

Details on this clonotype: Sequence at one end of the junction differs from germline and may be a read error. This chain uses TRBV30 with TRBJ2-1; D is unclear. The CDR3 is 11 amino acids. Germline V gene sequence: CDR1 GTSNPN, CDR2 SVGIG (reference sequence). CDR3 protein: CAWVEYKEQSF. CDR3 bases: TGTGCCTGGGTGGAATACAAAGAGCAGTCCTTC.

Points on this clonotype: A read error is possible here, since a much larger clone lies one base away. The CDR3 protein is CASMTALLIMNTEAFF. The CDR3 bases are TGTGCCAGCATGACAGCGCTCCTAATCATGAACACTGAAGCTTTCTTT. The V call is TRBV28, the J call TRBJ1-1; the D gene is possibly TRBD1 (5 bases). The V end was cut by 7 bases, the J end by 0 bases, with 18 bases between. Germline lookup yields CDR1 MDHEN and CDR2 SYDVKM. The CDR3 runs 16 residues.

In the case of this clonotype: A junction boundary mismatches the germline segment, possibly from a read error. The rearrangement links TRBV6-6 to TRBJ1-5; D might be TRBD1 (6 bases). Germline lookup yields CDR1 MNHNY and CDR2 SVGAGI (reference sequence). There are 14 residues in the CDR3. The CDR3 loop is CASSNAGGTQSQHF. CDR3 in DNA: TGTGCCAGCAGTAACGCCGGGGGCACTCAGTCCCAGCATTTT.

This chain joins TRBV7-9 and TRBJ2-3, with D possibly TRBD2 on 6 matching bases. Germline values: CDR1 SEHNR, CDR2 FQNEAQ (reference sequence). The V end lost 6 bases, the J end lost 3 bases, and 16 bases lay between the germline ends. The CDR3 is made up of 15 amino acids. CDR3 DNA sequence: TGTGCCAGCAGTTTCGGGACTCGCAGTACAGATACGCAGTATTTT. Translated: CASSFGTRSTDTQYF.

A word on this clonotype: This is likely a read error, given that the CDR3 carries no conserved phenylalanine or tryptophan at its end. The DNA is omitted, as the CDR3 cannot be located on it reliably, and the CDR3 follows TCRdb's listing. The chain links TRBV10-2 to TRBJ2-3; the DNA was not used to check the table's D call, TRBD2. Germline lookup yields CDR1 WSHSY and CDR2 SAAADI. The CDR3 is 12 amino acids in total, end residues counted. Here the CDR3 reads CASSHASGRTYV.

Points on this clonotype: The junction departs from the called germline gene at one end, perhaps through a read error. The CDR3 spells CPSSQEVTGRLSHEQYF. The CDR3 DNA sequence: TGCCCCAGCAGCCAAGAGGTCACAGGTCGACTCTCCCACGAGCAGTACTTC. The chain couples TRBV4-3 to TRBJ2-7; a possible D gene is TRBD1 (5 bases). The CDR3 has 17 residues. The V gene's germline CDR1 is LGHNA and CDR2 YSLEER.

With respect to this clonotype: Since no conserved phenylalanine or tryptophan closes the CDR3, a read error is the likely cause. Because the CDR3's place on the DNA is in doubt, the DNA is left out and the CDR3 is given as listed by TCRdb. The genes are TRBV12-5 and TRBJ2-7; the DNA was not used to check the table's D call, TRBD1. Including both end residues, the CDR3 is 13 amino acids long. Germline CDR1 reads LGHNT; CDR2 reads FRNRAP. CDR3 sequence: CASEGTSSYERYS.

Points on this clonotype: The junction differs from germline at one of its ends, possibly a read error. The chain uses TRBV4-2 and TRBJ2-6; D uncertain. CDR1 is LGHNA, CDR2 YNFKEQ, per germline. The CDR3 length is 18 residues. The CDR3 coding sequence is TGTGCCAGCAGCCAAGTTGGGATTAGCAGTTCTGAGGCCAACGTCCTGACTTTC. Translation: CASSQVGISSSEANVLTF.

This chain links TRBV5-5 with TRBJ2-2; possible D gene TRBD2, 6 bases. The V end lost 5 bases, the J end lost 3 bases, and 14 bases lay between the germline ends. The CDR3 extends over 15 amino acids. Germline CDR1 and CDR2: SGHKS and YYEKEE (reference sequence). The CDR3 bases are TGTGCCAGCAGTAGGACTAACGTCTACACCGGGGAGCTGTTTTTT. Amino acid sequence: CASSRTNVYTGELFF.

On this clonotype itself: Its ends do not fully match the called genes, so a read error is possible. J is TRBJ2-7 and V is TRBV12-3 or TRBV12-4; D ambiguous. The CDR3 is 13 amino acids. The CDR3 is CACSFGHGYEQYF. For the CDR3, the DNA is TGTGCCTGCAGTTTCGGCCACGGCTACGAGCAATACTTC.

On this clonotype: One end of the junction is discordant with germline, which a read error may explain. The chain links TRBV29-1 to TRBJ2-2; 7 bases agree with TRBD2. This CDR3 contains 11 residues. Germline V gene sequence: CDR1 SQVTM, CDR2 ANQGSEA. The CDR3 here is CNAKGSGELFF. CDR3 coding DNA: TGCAACGCCAAGGGGAGCGGGGAACTGTTTTTT.

A note on this clonotype: Possible read error: a much larger clone is one base away. The chain joins TRBV5-1 to TRBJ2-7; D tentatively fits TRBD1 or TRBD2 (5 bases each). Germline CDR1 and CDR2: SGHRS and YFSETQ. This CDR3 comprises 15 residues. V was trimmed by 4 bases and J by 2 bases, leaving 16 bases between them. The chain's CDR3 is CASSVSSQGPYEQYF. CDR3 nucleotides: TGCGCCAGCAGCGTGTCGTCGCAGGGACCCTACGAGCAGTACTTC.

In its sample, this clonotype was seen many times. The chain combines TRBV5-1 with TRBJ2-7, with D unclear. V was pared by 7 bases and J by 6 bases, with 8 bases between. CDR3 length: 10 residues. Germline V gene sequence: CDR1 SGHRS, CDR2 YFSETQ. In DNA, the CDR3 is TGCGCCAGCTCACCGGGCGAGCAGTACTTC. This sequence encodes CASSPGEQYF.

This clonotype was counted ten times or more. The CDR3 reads CASSHLGQSTYEQYF. In DNA, the CDR3 is TGTGCCAGCAGCCATTTAGGACAGAGTACCTACGAGCAGTACTTC. The chain joins TRBV14 to TRBJ2-7, with D possibly being TRBD1 (6 bases). This CDR3 has 15 residues. The V and J ends lost 3 bases and 2 bases respectively, with 14 bases between them. Germline lookup yields CDR1 SGHDN and CDR2 FVKESK. The complete variable domain, with remaining parts taken from reference TRBV14 and TRBJ2-7, reads EAGVTQFPSHSVIEKGQTVTLRCDPISGHDNLYWYRRVMGKEIKFLLHFVKESKQDESGMPNNRFLAERTGGTYSTLKVQPAELEDSGVYFCASSHLGQSTYEQYFGPGTRLTVT.